This T cell receptor (beta chain) was obtained from a study of T cell clonotyping in hematopoietic cell transplantation. General study points: Few recipient clonotypes overlapped donors; over 95% were de novo at given depth. Broader posttransplant TCR repertoire diversity was predicted by graft donor and pretransplant recipient Inverse Simpson Index values.

Here immunoSEQ multiplex PCR was the method, and the copy in TCRdb shows in-frame clones only, minus some. The table includes about 21,000 clones, roughly 90% detected once. As concerns this clone: Its specificity is unknown.

Time point in this sample: recipient sample about 28 days before transplant, after cytoreduction. Germline V gives CDR1 SGHRS, CDR2 YFSETQ. V was pared by 0 bases and J by 2 bases, with 4 bases of the junction left unmatched. This CDR3 region has 16 residues. The rearrangement links TRBV5-1 to TRBJ1-2, with 10 bases lining up with TRBD1. The source was peripheral blood mononuclear cells, collected before stem cell transplant. This receptor was taken from a man younger than 35 with biphenotypic leukemia. Some clones in this sample may be carry-over from other donors' samples. The CDR3 DNA reads TGCGCCAGCAGCTTGGCCCGGGACAGGGGAAACTATGGCTACACCTTC. It encodes CASSLARDRGNYGYTF.